The 13 T cell receptor beta chains presented below share a single source sample, sequenced in a study of shared T cell receptors in the human thymus. Only in-frame clones appear in the TCRdb table, and some are missing; sequencing was by immunoSEQ multiplex PCR. This table has some 700,000 clones, 75% to 90% appearing once. These data were also reused for a study on human thymus T cells.

The material sequenced was thymocytes. The receptor set was obtained from a girl in the first two years of life with a congenital heart defect.

This clone was seen a single time. The rearrangement links TRBV28 to TRBJ1-2; D remains ambiguous. The CDR3 extends over 10 amino acids. CDR1 and CDR2 (germline): MDHEN, SYDVKM. Trimming removed 8 bases at V and 8 bases at J, with 9 bases between. This chain's CDR3 is CASGRGGYTF. In nucleotides, the CDR3 is TGTGCCAGCGGCCGAGGAGGCTACACCTTC.

This rearrangement joins TRBV9 to TRBJ2-1; 8 bases line up with TRBD1. The trim removed 2 bases at V and 10 bases at J, leaving 11 bases unmatched. This CDR3 region has 15 residues. CDR1 and CDR2 from the germline V gene are SGDLS and YYNGEE. CDR3 region: CASSVTGGRVKEQFF. The DNA of the CDR3 is TGTGCCAGCAGCGTTACAGGGGGGCGGGTTAAGGAGCAGTTCTTC.

The sample holds one count of this clone. The chain couples TRBV6-5 to TRBJ1-1; 7 nucleotides match TRBD1. The CDR3 totals 13 residues. Per the germline V gene, CDR1 is MNHEY and CDR2 is SVGAGI. Unmatched junction bases numbered 2, after V lost 0 bases and J lost 7 bases. The DNA for the CDR3 is TGTGCCAGCAGTTACTCCAGGGGGAGTGAAGCTTTCTTT. Protein sequence: CASSYSRGSEAFF.

The chain has TRBV7-6 and TRBJ1-5; D possibly corresponds to TRBD1 (6 bases). The CDR3 has 19 amino acids. V gave up 0 bases and J gave up 1 base, with 19 bases separating them. Germline assignment: CDR1 SGHVS and CDR2 FNYEAQ. CDR3 coding DNA: TGTGCCAGCAGCTTAGCGCGGGGGCAGGAGCCACCAAGCAATCAGCCCCAGCATTTT. Encoded protein: CASSLARGQEPPSNQPQHF.

The CDR3 nucleotides are TGTGCCTGGGGGCACAGCCGTAACGCTGACTACACCTTC. This codes for CAWGHSRNADYTF. The V call is TRBV30, the J call TRBJ1-2; D is undetermined. The CDR3 length is 13 residues. Germline V gene data show CDR1 as GTSNPN and CDR2 as SVGIG (reference sequence). The V end was cut by 5 bases, the J end by 10 bases, with 20 bases between. Variable domain in full (rest from reference TRBV30 and TRBJ1-2): SQTIHQWPATLVQPVGSPLSLECTVEGTSNPNLYWYRQAAGRGLQLLFYSVGIGQISSEVPQNLSASRPQDRQFILSSKKLLLSDSGFYLCAWGHSRNADYTFGSGTRLTVV.

The chain is built from TRBV5-6 and TRBJ1-3; D call uncertain. Germline V CDR1 and CDR2: SGHDT, YYEEEE. The CDR3 totals 14 residues. V lost 4 bases and J lost 7, with 15 bases in between. Here the CDR3 reads CASSQTEGGNTIYF. In nucleotides, the CDR3 is TGTGCCAGCAGCCAAACCGAGGGAGGGAACACCATATATTTT.

V gene TRBV5-1 combines with J gene TRBJ1-2; TRBD1 agrees at 8 bases. The CDR3 covers 16 residues. The J segment lost 0 bases and the V segment lost 3 bases, leaving 7 bases of the junction unmatched. CDR1 is SGHRS and CDR2 is YFSETQ in the germline V gene. CDR3: CASSWRTGLANYGYTF. DNA of the CDR3: TGCGCCAGCAGCTGGAGGACAGGGTTAGCTAACTATGGCTACACCTTC.

This chain uses TRBV30 with TRBJ1-2; 9 nucleotides match TRBD1. The J segment lost 5 bases and the V segment lost 0 bases, leaving 1 base of the junction unmatched. Germline V lookup: CDR1 GTSNPN, CDR2 SVGIG (reference sequence). The length of the CDR3 is 13 residues. CDR3 bases: TGTGCCTGGAGTGTGGGACAGGGTTATGGCTACACCTTC. Residues: CAWSVGQGYGYTF.

The chain uses TRBV4-1 and TRBJ1-5; 9 bases line up with TRBD1. The CDR3 totals 15 residues. CDR1 and CDR2 from the germline V gene are MGHRA and YSYEKL. The V segment lost 1 base and the J segment 4 bases; nucleotides outside the gene matches: 2. The CDR3 bases are TGCGCCAGCAGCCAAGGCGGACAGGGGAATCAGCCCCAGCATTTT. Translating gives CASSQGGQGNQPQHF.

CDR3 in DNA: TGTGCCAGCAGTTTTCGGGGCAGGGGAAACTCACCCCTCCACTTT. Translating gives CASSFRGRGNSPLHF. The chain recombines TRBV5-5 with TRBJ1-6; D possibly corresponds to TRBD1 (6 bases). Germline V CDR1 and CDR2: SGHKS, YYEKEE (reference sequence). The CDR3 is made up of 15 amino acids. The V end lost 5 bases, the J end lost 10 bases, and 19 bases lay between the germline ends.

The rearrangement joins TRBV27 to TRBJ2-7; the match to TRBD1 covers 9 bases. Looked up from germline, CDR1 is MNHEY and CDR2 is SMNVEV (reference sequence). The CDR3 runs to 15 residues. The trim removed 5 bases at V and 3 bases at J, leaving 8 bases unmatched. CDR3 nucleotide sequence: TGTGCCAGCAGTCCCCTCGGGACAGGGAACTACGAGCAGTACTTC. Translating it yields CASSPLGTGNYEQYF.

The V call is TRBV5-4, the J call TRBJ1-6; the match to TRBD1 covers 7 bases. The CDR3 is 17 residues long. The V segment lost 0 bases and the J segment 11 bases; nucleotides outside the gene matches: 14. Germline V gene lookup returns CDR1 SGHNT and CDR2 YYREEE (reference sequence). CDR3 coding DNA: TGTGCCAGCAGCTTGGTGGCCGACAGGGTTGAAGGTACACCCCTCCACTTT. Protein product: CASSLVADRVEGTPLHF.

The rearrangement uses TRBV19 and TRBJ2-1; 7 bases map to TRBD1. This CDR3 is 16 amino acids long. Germline loops: CDR1 LNHDA, CDR2 SQIVND (reference sequence). V dropped 4 bases and J dropped 7; count of bases not matched to a gene: 13. The CDR3 nucleotides are TGTGCCAGTAGTACCCCCCAACCGGGACAGCTTAATGAGCAGTTCTTC. Translated: CASSTPQPGQLNEQFF.